A selection of T cell receptor beta chains follows, all from one sample in a study of T cell responses to AZD1222 COVID-19 vaccine. The data were produced by immunoSEQ multiplex PCR, yet TCRdb's version contains in-frame clones alone and is incomplete. The table includes 25,000 to 30,000 clones, roughly 90% detected once. Sample: peripheral blood, taken 28 days after the second AZD1222 dose. The receptors originated from an adult who received the AZD1222 COVID-19 vaccine. Both conserved end residues are part of each CDR3. Each record gives: CDR3 length, V gene, D gene, J gene, CDR3 protein, CDR3 DNA. The D gene is left open where the match is weak.

cdr3_length: 18
v_call: TRBV6-2/TRBV6-3
d_call: TRBD2
j_call: TRBJ2-7
cdr3_aa: CASSYEAGSGPSYYEQYF
cdr3_nt: TGTGCCAGCAGTTATGAAGCGGGATCAGGTCCCTCGTACTACGAGCAGTACTTC

cdr3_length: 14
v_call: TRBV30
d_call: TRBD1
j_call: TRBJ1-5
cdr3_aa: CAWRGQYSNQPQHF
cdr3_nt: TGTGCCTGGAGGGGACAGTATAGCAATCAGCCCCAGCATTTT

cdr3_length: 15
v_call: TRBV6-5
d_call: TRBD2
j_call: TRBJ2-1
cdr3_aa: CASSTLAGGVNEQFF
cdr3_nt: TGTGCCAGCAGTACCTTAGCGGGAGGAGTGAATGAGCAGTTCTTC

cdr3_length: 14
v_call: TRBV5-5
d_call: TRBD1
j_call: TRBJ1-2
cdr3_aa: CASSILTGGYGYTF
cdr3_nt: TGTGCCAGCAGCATCTTGACAGGGGGCTATGGCTACACCTTC

cdr3_length: 15
v_call: TRBV28
d_call: .
j_call: TRBJ1-2
cdr3_aa: CASSWVNSRAFGYTF
cdr3_nt: TGTGCCAGCAGTTGGGTTAATAGCAGGGCGTTCGGCTACACCTTC

cdr3_length: 14
v_call: TRBV6-2/TRBV6-3
d_call: .
j_call: TRBJ2-3
cdr3_aa: CASSYPDSTDTQYF
cdr3_nt: TGTGCCAGCAGTTACCCCGACAGCACAGATACGCAGTATTTT

cdr3_length: 15
v_call: TRBV7-3
d_call: TRBD2
j_call: TRBJ2-7
cdr3_aa: CASSLYPAGGYEQYF
cdr3_nt: TGTGCCAGCAGCTTATATCCGGCGGGAGGCTACGAGCAGTACTTC

cdr3_length: 17
v_call: TRBV7-9
d_call: TRBD2
j_call: TRBJ2-7
cdr3_aa: CASSLAGAGTSDYEQYF
cdr3_nt: TGTGCCAGCAGCTTAGCCGGCGCCGGGACTAGCGACTACGAGCAGTACTTC

cdr3_length: 14
v_call: TRBV28
d_call: .
j_call: TRBJ2-2
cdr3_aa: CASSRLVDTGELFF
cdr3_nt: TGTGCCAGCAGTCGACTCGTAGACACCGGGGAGCTGTTTTTT

cdr3_length: 14
v_call: TRBV6-5
d_call: .
j_call: TRBJ2-7
cdr3_aa: CASRAGYLTYEQYF
cdr3_nt: TGTGCCAGCAGAGCAGGGTACCTGACCTACGAGCAGTACTTC

cdr3_length: 12
v_call: TRBV12-3/TRBV12-4
d_call: .
j_call: TRBJ1-2
cdr3_aa: CASSRTGTGYTF
cdr3_nt: TGTGCCAGCAGTCGGACCGGAACGGGCTACACCTTC

cdr3_length: 15
v_call: TRBV7-9
d_call: TRBD1
j_call: TRBJ1-2
cdr3_aa: CASSLQDRGNYGYTF
cdr3_nt: TGTGCCAGCAGCTTGCAGGACAGGGGAAACTATGGCTACACCTTC

cdr3_length: 13
v_call: TRBV12-3/TRBV12-4
d_call: .
j_call: TRBJ2-7
cdr3_aa: CASSLPDSYEQYF
cdr3_nt: TGTGCCAGCAGTTTACCAGACTCCTACGAGCAGTACTTC

cdr3_length: 15
v_call: TRBV28
d_call: .
j_call: TRBJ2-2
cdr3_aa: CASSLSQRRGGELFF
cdr3_nt: TGTGCCAGCAGTTTATCCCAGCGGAGGGGTGGGGAGCTGTTTTTT

cdr3_length: 13
v_call: TRBV4-3
d_call: .
j_call: TRBJ2-4
cdr3_aa: CASSQELKNIQYF
cdr3_nt: TGCGCCAGCAGCCAAGAACTCAAAAACATTCAGTACTTC

cdr3_length: 13
v_call: TRBV3-1/TRBV3-2
d_call: .
j_call: TRBJ2-7
cdr3_aa: CASSQGPIGEQYF
cdr3_nt: TGTGCCAGCAGCCAAGGTCCCATCGGCGAGCAGTACTTC